The 18 T cell receptor beta chains in this list originate from one sample, sequenced in a study of blood T cell repertoires in COVID-19. The data were produced by immunoSEQ multiplex PCR, yet TCRdb's version contains in-frame clones alone and is incomplete. The sample has roughly 100,000 clones, approximately 80% seen once. Sequencing input: peripheral blood. The origin of the receptors is a man between 65 and 85 years old with acute or convalescent COVID-19.

The chain uses TRBV18 and TRBJ1-1, with D possibly being TRBD1 (5 bases). Trimming left V 1 base short and J 3 bases short, with 12 bases between. There are 15 residues in the CDR3. Per the germline V gene, CDR1 is KGHSH and CDR2 is LQKENI. The DNA for the CDR3 is TGTGCCAGCTCACCACGGACAACTGAGTACACTGAAGCTTTCTTT. Protein sequence: CASSPRTTEYTEAFF.

This rearrangement joins TRBV28 to TRBJ2-1; D is possibly TRBD1 (6 bases). This CDR3 contains 14 residues. Germline V gene lookup returns CDR1 MDHEN and CDR2 SYDVKM. V lost 6 bases, J lost 0 bases, and 9 bases lay in between. The chain's CDR3 is CASRQGSSYNEQFF. CDR3 in DNA: TGTGCCAGCAGACAGGGAAGCTCCTACAATGAGCAGTTCTTC.

This clone has more than one count but fewer than ten. The chain links TRBV6-5 to TRBJ1-2; maybe TRBD1 (5 bases). Germline lookup yields CDR1 MNHEY and CDR2 SVGAGI. The length of the CDR3 is 12 residues. Trimming took 5 bases from V and 3 from J, leaving 7 bases between them. The CDR3 DNA reads TGTGCCAGCAGTCGACAGTACTATGGCTACACCTTC. Its translation: CASSRQYYGYTF.

The J gene is TRBJ1-6, the V gene TRBV23-1; D might be TRBD1 (5 bases). TRBV23-1 is annotated as an ORF whose role is uncertain. This CDR3 has 18 amino acids. Trimming cost V 6 bases and J 0 bases, with 18 bases left between them. The CDR3 DNA is TGCGCCAGCAGGGGCGGGGGTGCAGCAAGCTCCTATAATTCACCCCTCCACTTT. Translated, it gives CASRGGGAASSYNSPLHF.

V and J are TRBV7-2 and TRBJ1-3; D unresolved. The CDR3 contains 16 residues. Per germline, CDR1 SGHTA and CDR2 FQGNSA. Trimming removed 2 bases from V and 1 base from J, with 12 bases in between. CDR3 nucleotides: TGTGCCAGCAGCTTATTTGACTGGACTTCTGGAAACACCATATATTTT. It yields the protein CASSLFDWTSGNTIYF. Full variable domain (outside the CDR3, taken from reference TRBV7-2 and TRBJ1-3): GAGVSQSPSNKVTEKGKDVELRCDPISGHTALYWYRQSLGQGLEFLIYFQGNSAPDKSGLPSDRFSAERTGGSVSTLTIQRTQQEDSAVYLCASSLFDWTSGNTIYFGEGSWLTVV.

The genes are TRBV7-2 and TRBJ2-3; TRBD1 is a possible D gene (5 bases). With 0 bases removed from V and 9 bases from J, the gap between germline ends came to 7 bases. The CDR3 has 12 residues. CDR1 and CDR2 from the germline V gene are SGHTA and FQGNSA. The CDR3 DNA sequence: TGTGCCAGCAGCTTAGCCGCAGGGACGCAGTATTTT. As protein: CASSLAAGTQYF.

The chain couples TRBV5-6 to TRBJ1-1; tentatively, D is TRBD1 (5 bases). V shed 1 base and J shed 1 base, with 5 bases lying between them. In germline, CDR1 is SGHDT, CDR2 YYEEEE. This CDR3 has 13 residues. CDR3 sequence reads: CASSLTGNTEAFF. CDR3 DNA: TGTGCCAGCAGCTTGACAGGGAACACTGAAGCTTTCTTT.

The V and J genes are TRBV6-5 and TRBJ1-2, with D possibly TRBD1 on 6 matching bases. The length of the CDR3 is 13 residues. Per germline, CDR1 MNHEY and CDR2 SVGAGI. The V gene lost 5 bases and the J gene lost 8 bases, with 15 bases spanning the gap. CDR3 nucleotide sequence: TGTGCCAGCAGTAAAACAGGGATCGGCGGCTACACCTTC. Residues: CASSKTGIGGYTF.

This rearrangement joins TRBV9 to TRBJ2-3; TRBD2 matches at 10 bases. J lost 4 bases, V lost 4 bases, and 6 bases had no gene match. This CDR3 spans 15 amino acids. CDR1 and CDR2 (germline): SGDLS, YYNGEE. The CDR3 is CASSIIAGGSDTQYF. In DNA form, the CDR3 reads TGTGCCAGCAGCATTATAGCGGGGGGATCAGATACGCAGTATTTT.

This chain links TRBV28 with TRBJ2-7; 8 bases are a match to TRBD2. CDR3 length: 14 amino acids. Unmatched junction bases numbered 2, after V lost 4 bases and J lost 0 bases. Per the germline V gene, CDR1 is MDHEN and CDR2 is SYDVKM. The CDR3 nucleotides are TGTGCCAGCAGTTCTAGCGGGTTCTCCTACGAGCAGTACTTC. It codes for CASSSSGFSYEQYF.

This clone was seen a single time. The J gene is TRBJ2-7, the V gene TRBV27, with 7 bases fitting TRBD1. This CDR3 is 12 amino acids long. J gave up 9 bases and V 5 bases, and 7 bases lay outside the gene matches. Germline-derived CDR1 and CDR2 are MNHEY and SMNVEV (reference sequence). The CDR3 DNA follows: TGTGCCAGCAGTCCTACAGGGGTTTGGCAGTACTTC. Translation: CASSPTGVWQYF.

The chain employs TRBV3-1 (or the pseudogene TRBV3-2) and TRBJ1-5; no clear D gene. Trimming left V 3 bases short and J 4 bases short, with 4 bases between. The germline CDR1 and CDR2 sequences are LGHDT and YNNKEL (reference sequence). CDR3 length: 12 residues. CDR3 coding DNA: TGTGCCAGCAGCCATCGTAATCAGCCCCAGCATTTT. Protein sequence: CASSHRNQPQHF.

The gene calls are TRBV30 and TRBJ1-1, with TRBD1 identical over 8 bases. The V segment lost 2 bases and the J segment 8 bases; nucleotides outside the gene matches: 7. Germline values: CDR1 GTSNPN, CDR2 SVGIG (reference sequence). CDR3 length: 13 residues. The CDR3 DNA follows: TGTGCCTGGAGTTCTGGACAGGGCCGAGAAGCTTTCTTT. Protein product: CAWSSGQGREAFF.

The chain combines TRBV28 with TRBJ1-2; D is undetermined. Looked up from germline, CDR1 is MDHEN and CDR2 is SYDVKM. This CDR3 has 12 residues. V lost 5 bases and J 4 bases, leaving 8 bases between the germline ends. The CDR3 reads CASSPLVYGYTF. CDR3 coding DNA: TGTGCCAGCAGTCCCCTCGTCTATGGCTACACCTTC.

This clone was seen just once. The chain recombines TRBV7-3 with TRBJ1-2, with 7 bases that match TRBD1. There are 14 residues in the CDR3. Germline CDR1 reads SGHTA; CDR2 reads FQGTGA. Germline trimming cut 2 bases from V and 2 bases from J; bases unmatched to any gene: 2. The CDR3: CASSLEQGNYGYTF. The CDR3 DNA reads TGTGCCAGCAGCTTAGAACAGGGGAACTATGGCTACACCTTC.

In this sample, this clone turned up once. The chain has TRBV6-2 or TRBV6-3 and TRBJ1-2, with D uncertain. Germline V lookup: CDR1 MNHEY, CDR2 SVGEGT. The V end lost 4 bases, the J end lost 3 bases, and 6 bases lay between the germline ends. CDR3 length: 12 residues. The CDR3 loop reads CASSFSYYGYTF. For the CDR3, the DNA is TGTGCCAGCAGTTTTAGTTACTATGGCTACACCTTC.

The chain carries TRBV5-1 and TRBJ2-5, with TRBD2 as a possible D gene (6 bases). V was trimmed by 2 bases and J by 7 bases, leaving 15 bases between them. The CDR3 covers 14 residues. Germline V lookup: CDR1 SGHRS, CDR2 YFSETQ. The CDR3 coding sequence is TGCGCCAGCAGCTTCTCCGGGGAGGAGGGGACCCAGTACTTC. Translating gives CASSFSGEEGTQYF.

The chain recombines TRBV7-2 with TRBJ2-4; no firm D call. The germline V and J ends were trimmed by 5 bases and 0 bases, with 8 bases remaining between them. Germline CDR1 SGHTA, CDR2 FQGNSA. CDR3 size: 14 residues. DNA for the CDR3: TGTGCCAGCAGCCCCGAGATAGCCAAAAACATTCAGTACTTC. Its translation is CASSPEIAKNIQYF.